The 23 T cell receptor beta chains in this list originate from one sample, sequenced in a study of shared clonotypes between healthy human individuals (dated by TCRdb to 2018 to 2021). Receptor libraries were prepared by the immunoSEQ multiplex PCR assay. TCRdb re-hosts the immuneACCESS table, in-frame sequences only. Its copies lack some clones; in the studies checked, an unresolved V gene accounts for under half of them, and the cause for the rest is not known. The sample table shows around 240,000 clones, and just over 65% are seen once. Roughly 11% of the sample is held by the ten biggest clonotypes. The sample was memory CD4+ T cells sorted from blood. What the cell subset or site label conveys for this sample: CD45RA-negative fraction. These receptors were collected from a young man in good health.

V and J are TRBV19 and TRBJ2-1, with 9 bases matching TRBD2. V shed 3 bases, J shed 15 bases, and the junction held 9 bases outside the gene matches. This CDR3 contains 13 residues. Germline loops: CDR1 LNHDA, CDR2 SQIVND (reference sequence). The CDR3 reads CASSILEAGGLFF. DNA of the CDR3: TGTGCCAGTAGTATTCTGGAGGCGGGAGGGCTGTTCTTC.

This clone was observed a few times. The chain employs TRBV5-1 and TRBJ1-2, with a tentative D call TRBD1 (5 bases). The CDR3 consists of 13 residues. Per the germline V gene, CDR1 is SGHRS and CDR2 is YFSETQ. The V and J ends lost 3 bases and 8 bases respectively, with 14 bases between them. CDR3 in DNA: TGCGCCAGCAGCTCGCGAGTGGGGGAAGGCTACACCTTC. Amino acids: CASSSRVGEGYTF.

This clone has more than one count but fewer than ten. The J gene is TRBJ1-2, the V gene TRBV30, with D perhaps TRBD1 (5 bases). This CDR3 contains 14 residues. The ends were cut back, 5 bases at V and 4 bases at J, with 17 bases in the middle. Germline assignment: CDR1 GTSNPN and CDR2 SVGIG (reference sequence). CDR3 DNA sequence: TGTGCCTGGCGGGAGAGGGACGACTTCTATGGCTACACCTTC. Translated: CAWRERDDFYGYTF.

This clone occurred once. The chain couples TRBV29-1 to TRBJ2-5, with D perhaps TRBD2 (7 bases). The germline V gene encodes CDR1 SQVTM and CDR2 ANQGSEA. The ends were cut back, 7 bases at V and 3 bases at J, with 18 bases in the middle. The CDR3 contains 14 residues. As DNA, the CDR3 is TGCAGCGCCACAAAGGGGGGGACGAAAGAGACCCAGTACTTC. This codes for CSATKGGTKETQYF.

As DNA, the CDR3 is TGTGCCAGCAGCCCACTAGCGTTAAATGAGCAGTTCTTC. Protein product: CASSPLALNEQFF. The chain has TRBV6-1 and TRBJ2-1, with 7 bases that match TRBD2. The CDR3 loop spans 13 amino acids. The trim removed 6 bases at V and 7 bases at J, leaving 6 bases unmatched. CDR1 and CDR2 (germline): MNHNS, SASEGT.

The rearrangement joins TRBV27 to TRBJ2-1; a possible D gene is TRBD2 (6 bases). Germline V gives CDR1 MNHEY, CDR2 SMNVEV (reference sequence). With 9 bases removed from V and 1 base from J, the gap between germline ends came to 16 bases. CDR3 size: 15 residues. The CDR3 region has the DNA TGTGCCAGTTCCCCCGGGGGAAAGTCCTACAATGAGCAGTTCTTC. Translation gives CASSPGGKSYNEQFF.

This chain links TRBV6-6 with TRBJ1-5; D is unresolved. The length of the CDR3 is 14 residues. Germline V gives CDR1 MNHNY, CDR2 SVGAGI (reference sequence). V was shortened by 2 bases and J by 3 bases, with 8 bases between the two germline ends. CDR3 region: CASSYAAFNQPQHF. The CDR3 DNA sequence: TGTGCCAGCAGTTACGCGGCCTTCAATCAGCCCCAGCATTTT.

Remarks on this clone: It may be a read error: a sequence one base away is much more abundant. The chain carries TRBV5-4 and TRBJ2-3; no firm D call. CDR1 SGHNT and CDR2 YYREEE come from the germline V gene (reference sequence). Deletions cut 5 bases from V and 0 bases from J, with 4 bases between. The CDR3 consists of 12 residues. CDR3 sequence reads: CASSYSTDTQYF. The CDR3 DNA reads TGTGCCAGCAGTTATAGCACAGATACGCAGTATTTT.

V is TRBV7-2 and J is TRBJ2-5, with 9 bases lining up with TRBD2. Germline CDR1 SGHTA, CDR2 FQGNSA. The CDR3 extends over 15 amino acids. V was pared by 3 bases and J by 2 bases, with 4 bases of the junction left unmatched. The CDR3 here is CASSLALAGQETQYF. The CDR3 coding sequence is TGTGCCAGCAGCTTGGCGCTAGCGGGACAAGAGACCCAGTACTTC.

The gene calls are TRBV7-8 and TRBJ2-5; TRBD2 agrees at 13 bases. The germline V gene encodes CDR1 SGHVS and CDR2 FQNEAQ. V lost 0 bases and J lost 2; bases outside the gene matches: 3. The CDR3 is 17 residues long. Written as DNA, the CDR3 is TGTGCCAGCAGCTTAGCGCGGGGACTAGCGGGGCAAGAGACCCAGTACTTC. It codes for CASSLARGLAGQETQYF.

There are a few counts of this clone. This chain connects TRBV28 to TRBJ2-7, with 7 bases lining up with TRBD1. The CDR3 length is 14 residues. V lost 2 bases to trimming and J lost 6 bases; unmatched junction nucleotides: 7. The V gene's germline CDR1 is MDHEN and CDR2 SYDVKM. The CDR3, as DNA: TGTGCCAGCAGTTTACCCACGGACAGGACCGAGCAGTACTTC. Its protein product is CASSLPTDRTEQYF.

This clone has more than one count but fewer than ten. The DNA for the CDR3 is TGCGCCAGCAGCTTGGGACAGGGCTCTGGCTACACCTTC. Its protein is CASSLGQGSGYTF. The genes are TRBV5-1 and TRBJ1-2, with 7 bases fitting TRBD1. The length of the CDR3 is 13 residues. Germline V gene lookup returns CDR1 SGHRS and CDR2 YFSETQ. The V and J ends lost 0 bases and 7 bases, in that order; junction bases with no gene match: 3.

The chain joins TRBV2 to TRBJ1-5; the match to TRBD1 covers 8 bases. The CDR3 has 13 amino acids. Germline CDR1 SNHLY, CDR2 FYNNEI. V was clipped by 8 bases and J by 4 bases; unmatched bases: 4. CDR3: CASGGTGNQPQHF. CDR3 DNA: TGTGCCAGCGGTGGGACAGGAAATCAGCCCCAGCATTTT.

The genes are TRBV6-1 and TRBJ2-7; D is perhaps TRBD1 (6 bases). The length of the CDR3 is 11 residues. Germline loops: CDR1 MNHNS, CDR2 SASEGT. V was clipped by 11 bases and J by 3 bases, with 11 bases between them. CDR3 residues: CAGQTGYEQYF. The CDR3 nucleotides are TGTGCCGGACAGACTGGCTACGAGCAGTACTTC.

The chain carries TRBV11-2 and TRBJ2-7, with TRBD1 matching over 10 bases. With V trimmed by 4 bases and J by 4 bases, 10 bases remained unmatched. The length of the CDR3 is 16 residues. Germline V gene sequence: CDR1 SGHAT, CDR2 FQNNGV. The CDR3 region is CASSSRGTGDRYEQYF. CDR3 DNA sequence: TGTGCCAGCAGCTCCCGCGGGACAGGGGACAGGTACGAGCAGTACTTC. The full variable domain, with the rest looked up from reference TRBV11-2 and TRBJ2-7, is EAGVAQSPRYKIIEKRQSVAFWCNPISGHATLYWYQQILGQGPKLLIQFQNNGVVDDSQLPKDRFSAERLKGVDSTLKIQPAKLEDSAVYLCASSSRGTGDRYEQYFGPGTRLTVT.

The chain carries TRBV21-1 and TRBJ2-1; the table calls TRBD2, which could not be checked here. TRBV21-1 has pseudogene status. The CDR3 is 16 amino acids. The CDR3 reads CASSIGRSSSYNEQFF. CDR3 bases: TGTGCCAGCAGCATTGGTAGATCGAGCTCCTACAATGAGCAGTTCTTC.

The genes are TRBV30 and TRBJ2-7; weak D call: TRBD1 (5 bases). Germline CDR1 GTSNPN, CDR2 SVGIG (reference sequence). There are 13 residues in the CDR3. V lost 2 bases, J lost 5 bases, and 13 bases lay in between. CDR3 DNA sequence: TGTGCCTGGAGTCGCGACAGAATCAACGAGCAGTACTTC. Translated: CAWSRDRINEQYF.

The rearrangement links TRBV5-1 to TRBJ2-1; D is unresolved. Trimming left V 0 bases short and J 8 bases short, with 12 bases between. This CDR3 region has 14 residues. CDR1 and CDR2 (germline): SGHRS, YFSETQ. The CDR3 DNA reads as TGCGCCAGCAGCTTGGCCTCAGGTTATGATGAGCAGTTCTTC. It translates to CASSLASGYDEQFF.

The J gene is TRBJ1-1, the V gene TRBV11-3, with D uncertain. Germline CDR1 reads SGHNT; CDR2 reads YENEEA. This CDR3 has 12 residues. V lost 2 bases and J 6 bases, leaving 7 bases between the germline ends. The CDR3 reads CASSLFVAEAFF. The CDR3 nucleotides read TGTGCCAGCAGCTTATTTGTCGCTGAAGCTTTCTTT.

The V call is TRBV5-6, the J call TRBJ2-5, with D tentatively TRBD1 (6 bases). V was trimmed by 0 bases and J by 3 bases, leaving 24 bases between them. This CDR3 has 19 amino acids. In germline, CDR1 is SGHDT, CDR2 YYEEEE. In nucleotides, the CDR3 is TGTGCCAGCAGCTTGGAAGTAGGAGGAGGACAGCAATTGGAAGAGACCCAGTACTTC. Translating gives CASSLEVGGGQQLEETQYF.

This clone has a count of ten or more. The chain recombines TRBV28 with TRBJ2-1, with 7 bases that match TRBD1. In germline, CDR1 is MDHEN, CDR2 SYDVKM. V lost 4 bases and J lost 4; bases outside the gene matches: 10. CDR3 length equals 16 residues. DNA for the CDR3: TGTGCCAGCAGTTCCTGGGACAGTCGGACTTACAATGAGCAGTTCTTC. It encodes CASSSWDSRTYNEQFF.

J is TRBJ2-7 and V is TRBV28; D is unresolved. Germline V gene lookup returns CDR1 MDHEN and CDR2 SYDVKM. The CDR3 spans 12 residues. V lost 3 bases and J 3 bases, leaving 6 bases between the germline ends. Written as DNA, the CDR3 is TGTGCCAGCAGTTTCCAGGACTACGAGCAGTACTTC. It specifies CASSFQDYEQYF.

As to this clone: A far larger clone is one base from this, pointing to a likely read error. The sample contains more than one DNA sequence encoding this CDR3. The genes are TRBV2 and TRBJ2-7; the D is unclear. In germline, CDR1 is SNHLY, CDR2 FYNNEI. This CDR3 has 10 amino acids. The CDR3 DNA follows: TGTGCCAGCGGTGACTACGAGCAGTACTTC. Translation: CASGDYEQYF. The variable domain in full, completed from reference TRBV2 and TRBJ2-7, reads EPEVTQTPSHQVTQMGQEVILRCVPISNHLYFYWYRQILGQKVEFLVSFYNNEISEKSEIFDDQFSVERPDGSNFTLKIRSTKLEDSAMYFCASGDYEQYFGPGTRLTVT.